Following are 11 T cell receptor beta chains from one sample sequenced in a study of blood T cell repertoires in COVID-19. TCRdb's table, derived via immunoSEQ multiplex PCR, lists solely in-frame clones and lacks some. This sample has about 280,000 clones, with roughly nine tenths found just once. Sequenced material: PBMCs or T cells enriched from blood (not recorded which). All receptors come from a woman aged 40 to 50 who had recovered from COVID-19.

About this clone: The same CDR3 can be traced to other DNA sequences in this sample. The CDR3 region has the DNA TGTGCCAGCAGCTTGCGGGAAAAACTGTTTTTT. Its protein product is CASSLREKLFF. The chain couples TRBV7-9 to TRBJ1-4; D call uncertain. This CDR3 is 11 amino acids long. CDR1 is SEHNR and CDR2 is FQNEAQ in the germline V gene (reference sequence). The germline V and J ends were trimmed by 3 bases and 8 bases, with 4 bases remaining between them.

The chain links TRBV4-3 to TRBJ2-5; 12 positions agree with TRBD2. V gave up 0 bases and J gave up 5 bases; unmatched junction bases: 10. The CDR3 extends over 18 amino acids. Germline V gene data show CDR1 as LGHNA and CDR2 as YSLEER. In nucleotides, the CDR3 is TGCGCCAGCAGCCAAGACCCCCTAGCGGGAGGGCCGGGGGAGACCCAGTACTTC. Translated: CASSQDPLAGGPGETQYF.

CDR3 amino acids: CASSLERGEQFF. The CDR3 DNA follows: TGTGCCAGCAGCTTAGAGCGGGGGGAGCAGTTCTTC. V gene TRBV11-2 combines with J gene TRBJ2-1; 7 nucleotides align to TRBD2. The CDR3 is made up of 12 amino acids. Trimming cost V 0 bases and J 10 bases; bases outside gene matches: 0. Looked up from germline, CDR1 is SGHAT and CDR2 is FQNNGV.

With regard to this clone: The same CDR3 is also encoded by other DNA sequences in this sample. The DNA for the CDR3 is TGTGCCAGCAGTTTCGGGGGGAGTCAGCCCCAGCATTTT. It translates to CASSFGGSQPQHF. J is TRBJ1-5 and V is TRBV28; tentative D call: TRBD1 (5 bases). The V gene lost 3 bases and the J gene lost 6 bases, with 9 bases spanning the gap. Germline V CDR1 and CDR2: MDHEN, SYDVKM. There are 13 residues in the CDR3. Using reference TRBV28 and TRBJ1-5 for the parts outside the CDR3, the full variable domain is DVKVTQSSRYLVKRTGEKVFLECVQDMDHENMFWYRQDPGLGLRLIYFSYDVKMKEKGDIPEGYSVSREKKERFSLILESASTNQTSMYLCASSFGGSQPQHFGDGTRLSIL.

In its sample, this clone was seen many times. J is TRBJ2-1 and V is TRBV2, with 10 positions matching TRBD2. The germline V gene encodes CDR1 SNHLY and CDR2 FYNNEI. This CDR3 has 15 amino acids. The V and J ends lost 4 bases and 8 bases, in that order; junction bases with no gene match: 8. This chain's CDR3 is CASSAPSGRADEQFF. CDR3 coding DNA: TGTGCCAGCAGTGCCCCCAGCGGGAGGGCCGATGAGCAGTTCTTC.

The gene calls are TRBV9 and TRBJ1-6; 8 bases fit TRBD1. The CDR3 extends over 15 amino acids. After removal of 0 bases from V and 7 bases from J, the junction contained 3 bases not matched to a gene. The germline V gene encodes CDR1 SGDLS and CDR2 YYNGEE. As DNA, the CDR3 is TGTGCCAGCAGCGTAGGGGGACAGGAGAATTCACCCCTCCACTTT. This codes for CASSVGGQENSPLHF.

V and J are TRBV19 and TRBJ1-5; D is ambiguous. V was trimmed by 3 bases and J by 2 bases, leaving 11 bases between them. CDR1 and CDR2 from the germline V gene are LNHDA and SQIVND (reference sequence). The CDR3 contains 15 residues. Here the CDR3 DNA reads TGTGCCAGTAGTATTCGGGAGACGGGCAATCAGCCCCAGCATTTT. As protein: CASSIRETGNQPQHF.

V is TRBV10-3 and J is TRBJ2-1, with 11 nucleotides matching TRBD2. Germline CDR1 reads ENHRY; CDR2 reads SYGVKD. This CDR3 comprises 18 residues. V lost 5 bases, J lost 0 bases, and 9 bases stayed unmatched. The CDR3 loop reads CAISPSGTSGTSYNEQFF. Written as DNA, the CDR3 is TGTGCCATCAGTCCCTCCGGGACTAGCGGAACCTCCTACAATGAGCAGTTCTTC.

This chain joins TRBV24-1 and TRBJ2-1; D ambiguous. V was clipped by 4 bases and J by 6 bases, with 6 bases between them. The germline CDR1 and CDR2 sequences are KGHDR and SFDVKD. The CDR3 sequence is 12 residues long. Here the CDR3 reads CATSDSPNEQFF. The CDR3 DNA reads TGTGCCACCAGTGACAGTCCCAATGAGCAGTTCTTC.

The J gene is TRBJ2-1, the V gene TRBV7-9; D not resolved. Trimming pared 8 bases from V and 1 base from J, leaving 6 bases between. This CDR3 comprises 12 residues. Germline loops: CDR1 SEHNR, CDR2 FQNEAQ (reference sequence). CDR3 protein: CASRGSYNEQFF. Written as DNA, the CDR3 is TGTGCCAGCCGCGGATCCTACAATGAGCAGTTCTTC. Complete variable domain (other parts from reference TRBV7-9 and TRBJ2-1): DTGVSQNPRHKITKRGQNVTFRCDPISEHNRLYWYRQTLGQGPEFLTYFQNEAQLEKSRLLSDRFSAERPKGSFSTLEIQRTEQGDSAMYLCASRGSYNEQFFGPGTRLTVL.

V gene TRBV2 combines with J gene TRBJ1-2; no clear D gene. The ends were cut back, 7 bases at V and 5 bases at J, with 11 bases in the middle. The CDR3 is 12 amino acids. From germline, CDR1 is SNHLY and CDR2 FYNNEI. Here the CDR3 reads CASIGSGYGYTF. DNA of the CDR3: TGTGCCAGCATCGGCTCGGGGTATGGCTACACCTTC.